The sequence of this TCR beta chain was determined in a study of graft-versus-host responses after intestinal transplantation. Looking at the study overall: Once they had received anti-thymocyte globulin induction, all recipients took tacrolimus and steroids for approximately three years.

This clone was counted once. The antigen is not known. The protocol was immunoSEQ multiplex PCR, while the TCRdb copy is restricted to in-frame clones and leaves out a portion. The sample has around 90,000 clones, around nine tenths seen once. The germline gives CDR1 SGHDT, CDR2 YYEEEE. With 4 bases clipped from V and 5 bases from J, the junction kept 4 bases outside the gene matches. The CDR3 contains 13 residues. The receptor's source is a human donor who received an intestinal transplant. Sequencing was performed on unstimulated CD4+ T cells sorted from spleen or lymph node cells, taken before intestinal transplant. The V and J genes are TRBV5-6 and TRBJ2-5, with 8 bases aligning to TRBD1. In DNA form, the CDR3 reads TGTGCCAGCAGCAGACAGGGGACGGAGACCCAGTACTTC. Translation gives CASSRQGTETQYF.